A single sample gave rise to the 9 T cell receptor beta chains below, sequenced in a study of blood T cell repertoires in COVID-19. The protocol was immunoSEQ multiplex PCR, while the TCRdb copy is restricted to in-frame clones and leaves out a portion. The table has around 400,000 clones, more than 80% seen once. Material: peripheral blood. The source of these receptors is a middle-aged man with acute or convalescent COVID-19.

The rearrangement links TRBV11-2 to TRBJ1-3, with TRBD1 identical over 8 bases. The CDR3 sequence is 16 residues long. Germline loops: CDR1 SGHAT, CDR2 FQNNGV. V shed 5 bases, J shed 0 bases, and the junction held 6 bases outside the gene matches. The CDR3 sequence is CASSHQGANSGNTIYF. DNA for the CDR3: TGTGCCAGCAGCCATCAGGGGGCCAACTCTGGAAACACCATATATTTT.

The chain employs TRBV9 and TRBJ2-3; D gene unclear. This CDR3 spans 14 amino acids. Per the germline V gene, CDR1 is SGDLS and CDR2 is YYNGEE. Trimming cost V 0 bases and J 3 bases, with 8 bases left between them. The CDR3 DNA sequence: TGTGCCAGCAGCGTAGGAGACTTTACAGATACGCAGTATTTT. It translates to CASSVGDFTDTQYF.

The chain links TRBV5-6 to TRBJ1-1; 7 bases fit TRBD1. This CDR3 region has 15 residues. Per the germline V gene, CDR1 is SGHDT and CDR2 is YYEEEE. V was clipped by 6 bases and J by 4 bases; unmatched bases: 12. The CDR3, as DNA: TGTGCCAGCACTTCTCTGGGGCAGGGGGGCACTGAAGCTTTCTTT. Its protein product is CASTSLGQGGTEAFF.

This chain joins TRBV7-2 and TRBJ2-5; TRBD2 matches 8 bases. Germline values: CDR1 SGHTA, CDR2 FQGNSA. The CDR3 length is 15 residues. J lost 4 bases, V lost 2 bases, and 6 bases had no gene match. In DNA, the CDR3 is TGTGCCAGCAGCTTACCCGGGGGGGTGCGAGAGACCCAGTACTTC. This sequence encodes CASSLPGGVRETQYF. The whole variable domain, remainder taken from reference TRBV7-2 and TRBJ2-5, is GAGVSQSPSNKVTEKGKDVELRCDPISGHTALYWYRQSLGQGLEFLIYFQGNSAPDKSGLPSDRFSAERTGGSVSTLTIQRTQQEDSAVYLCASSLPGGVRETQYFGPGTRLLVL.

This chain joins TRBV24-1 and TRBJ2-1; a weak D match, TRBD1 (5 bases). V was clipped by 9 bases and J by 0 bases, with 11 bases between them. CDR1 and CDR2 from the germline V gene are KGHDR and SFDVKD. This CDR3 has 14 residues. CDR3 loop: CATQGVGSYNEQFF. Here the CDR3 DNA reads TGTGCCACCCAAGGGGTAGGCTCCTACAATGAGCAGTTCTTC.

The CDR3 here is CAIRVDIFQETQYF. DNA of the CDR3: TGTGCCATCAGAGTGGACATTTTCCAAGAGACCCAGTACTTC. The rearrangement joins TRBV10-3 to TRBJ2-5; D might be TRBD1 (5 bases). CDR1 and CDR2 (germline): ENHRY, SYGVKD. Trimming removed 6 bases from V and 1 base from J, with 12 bases in between. The CDR3 is 14 residues long.

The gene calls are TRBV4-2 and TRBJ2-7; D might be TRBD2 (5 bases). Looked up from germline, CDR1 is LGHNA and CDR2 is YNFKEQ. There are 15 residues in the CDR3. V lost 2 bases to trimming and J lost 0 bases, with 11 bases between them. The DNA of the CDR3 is TGTGCCAGCAGCCAATCTATTGAGGGCTCCTACGAGCAGTACTTC. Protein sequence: CASSQSIEGSYEQYF.

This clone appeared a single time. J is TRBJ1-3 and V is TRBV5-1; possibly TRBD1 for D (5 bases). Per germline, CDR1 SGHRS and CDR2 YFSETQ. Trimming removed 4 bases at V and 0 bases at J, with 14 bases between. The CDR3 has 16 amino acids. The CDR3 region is CASSLQWGGSGNTIYF. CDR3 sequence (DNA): TGCGCCAGCAGCCTCCAGTGGGGGGGCTCTGGAAACACCATATATTTT.

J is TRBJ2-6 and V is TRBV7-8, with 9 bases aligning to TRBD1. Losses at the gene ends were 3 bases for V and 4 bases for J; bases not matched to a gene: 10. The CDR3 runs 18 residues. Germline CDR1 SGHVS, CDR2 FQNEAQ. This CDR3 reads CASSFEEQGAAGANVLTF. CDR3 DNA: TGTGCCAGCAGCTTCGAAGAACAGGGGGCCGCGGGGGCCAACGTCCTGACTTTC.